A selection of T cell receptor beta chains follows, all from one sample in a study of blood T cell repertoires in COVID-19. Profiled with immunoSEQ multiplex PCR; TCRdb holds only in-frame clones, not every one. This table has 210,000 or so clones, around 85% appearing once. Sample: PBMCs or T cells enriched from blood (not recorded which). These receptors originate from a woman between 45 and 65 years old in a cohort exposed to, infected with or recovered from COVID-19 (not recorded which). Both conserved end residues are trimmed from each CDR3. Size values are once, few and many counts, or a class for expanded clones, and some rows have none.

13,NA,TRBJ1-2,TRBV6-2/TRBV6-3,ASSRLVQGAKGYT
13,once,TRBJ1-5,TRBV5-1,ASSLEGAGNQPQH
13,NA,TRBJ2-5,TRBV9,ASSVGTVSGMAQY
14,few,TRBJ1-1,TRBV18,ASSLRGAKEGTEAF
10,NA,TRBJ1-2,TRBV6-2/TRBV6-3,ASSYVDYGYT
13,NA,TRBJ1-5,TRBV3-1/TRBV3-2,ASSQGTGTGGPQH
12,few,TRBJ2-4,TRBV19,ASSPNYRADIQY
13,NA,TRBJ1-1,TRBV29-1,SGTGGAGSGTEAF
16,NA,TRBJ1-2,TRBV27,ASTSHLRIGTIRPGYT
14,NA,TRBJ2-1,TRBV7-3,ASSLGRSSSYNEQF
10,NA,TRBJ2-3,TRBV19,ASSDTSDTQY
13,NA,TRBJ2-4,TRBV18,ASSPNQGQGNIQY
12,NA,TRBJ2-3,TRBV9,ASSVEGSTDTQY
13,few,TRBJ2-3,TRBV27,ASRAAGGPADTQY
12,NA,TRBJ1-2,TRBV5-4,ASSLADPSGGYT
12,NA,TRBJ2-7,TRBV27,ASSLFQGVYEQY
9,NA,TRBJ2-3,TRBV30,AWSGRYTQY
14,NA,TRBJ1-2,TRBV7-6,ASSPERQGWGYGYT
13,NA,TRBJ1-6,TRBV6-5,ASTRNPSIATPLH
13,NA,TRBJ1-5,TRBV6-5,ASRPSQGAGQPQH
12,NA,TRBJ1-5,TRBV19,ASSTQNSNQPQH
15,NA,TRBJ1-1,TRBV6-2/TRBV6-3,ASSYSNFRGTNTEAF
13,NA,TRBJ2-5,TRBV10-3,AISPGQEIRETQY
11,NA,TRBJ1-5,TRBV30,AWGQGSNQPQH
14,NA,TRBJ1-2,TRBV30,AWSRQSTLSNYGYT
15,NA,TRBJ1-2,TRBV4-1,ASSRGVRGGDPYGYT
14,NA,TRBJ1-4,TRBV5-1,ASSLAEGQGGEKLF
14,NA,TRBJ2-7,TRBV27,ASSPRLGGSSYEQY
12,NA,TRBJ2-1,TRBV19,ASSIVGRGNEQF
16,few,TRBJ2-3,TRBV24-1,ATSDRDSGGASTDTQY
11,NA,TRBJ2-7,TRBV30,AWSVGVSYEQY
14,NA,TRBJ1-2,TRBV6-6,ASSHFAFQGWYGYT
10,NA,TRBJ2-7,TRBV6-5,ASGTGFYEQY